The text below deals with one T cell receptor beta chain. As yet, its antigen is unknown. CDR1 is SNHLY and CDR2 is FYNNEI in the germline V gene. The CDR3 runs 13 residues. Trimming took 7 bases from V and 0 from J, leaving 7 bases between them. The sorted-subset replicate PCRs were given around 190 ng DNA, which is about 30,000 T cell genomes. Repertoires were generated with immunoSEQ multiplex PCR, while TCRdb's copy carries only in-frame clones and drops some. The sample has about 2.1 million clones, about 93% seen once. Naive CD8 cells, CD45RO-negative and positively selected for CCR7, excluded terminally differentiated effector memory CD45RA+ cells. The data originate from a study of shared clonotypes between healthy human individuals. Across the whole study: CD4 naive cells filled three plates per donor, CD4 memory three, CD8 naive two and CD8 memory one. Study results and limitations: Naive CD4 clonotypes overlapped across a few donors at about 5.2%.

The origin of this receptor is a man between 18 and 29 years old in good health. Some clones in this sample may be carry-over from other donors' samples. This sequence joins TRBV2 and TRBJ2-4; D is unresolved. Input material: naive CD8+ T cells from PBMCs. The CDR3 region is CASMNLAKNIQYF. CDR3 sequence (DNA): TGTGCCAGCATGAATTTAGCCAAAAACATTCAGTACTTC.